This is a list of T cell receptor beta chains from one sample in a study of blood T cell repertoires in COVID-19. Clones were read by immunoSEQ multiplex PCR, and TCRdb kept only the in-frame ones, dropping some. Here the sample spans around 220,000 clones, around 84% being singletons. The sample comprised peripheral blood. The receptors stem from a man aged 25 to 40 with active or convalescent COVID-19. CDR3s include the opening cysteine and the closing phenylalanine or tryptophan. The D gene is left open where the match is weak. Some rows mark clone size as missing; the rest say once, few, many or name a class of expanded clone.

D	V	size	J	DNA	CDR3
.	TRBV2	.	TRBJ1-5	TGTGCCAGCAGTGATCCTTTGGGCGCAGAATTAAGTCAGCCCCAGCATTTT	CASSDPLGAELSQPQHF
.	TRBV6-2/TRBV6-3	.	TRBJ2-7	TGTGCCAGCAGTATCAGTTGGGAGCAGTACTTC	CASSISWEQYF
.	TRBV15	few	TRBJ2-1	TGTGCCACCAGCAGAGAGGGGGCTAGCCTTGAAATGTACCAGTTCTTC	CATSREGASLEMYQFF
.	TRBV25-1	.	TRBJ2-1	TGTGCCAGCAGTGAATATTCGCAGGGCCCTGTCGGTGAGCAGTTCTTC	CASSEYSQGPVGEQFF
TRBD1	TRBV18	.	TRBJ2-7	TGTGCCAGCTCATCAGGGGGAACCTACGAGCAGTACTTC	CASSSGGTYEQYF
.	TRBV10-1	.	TRBJ1-3	TGCGCCAGCTCACCGGGGGCTGGAAACACCATATATTTT	CASSPGAGNTIYF
.	TRBV19	few	TRBJ1-1	TGTGCCAGTAGTGTGCAGGGGCAGGGCACTGAAGCTTTCTTT	CASSVQGQGTEAFF
TRBD1	TRBV18	.	TRBJ1-1	TGTGCCAGCTCACAAGGACAGGGGAGGGCTGAAGCTTTCTTT	CASSQGQGRAEAFF
TRBD2	TRBV3-1/TRBV3-2	.	TRBJ2-1	TGTGCCAGCAGCCAATCCACCGGGACTAGCGGGAGGGGTGAGCAGTTCTTC	CASSQSTGTSGRGEQFF
TRBD2	TRBV27	once	TRBJ2-7	TGTGCCAGCGTTCCGCGGTCGGGGGGGATATCCGAACGGGGCGAGCAGTACTTC	CASVPRSGGISERGEQYF
TRBD2	TRBV10-3	.	TRBJ2-1	TGTGCCATCAGTGGTGGACTAGCGGGACCCTACAATGAGCAGTTCTTC	CAISGGLAGPYNEQFF
.	TRBV9	.	TRBJ2-3	TGTGCCAGCAGCGTAGACGGGATGGAAGATACGCAGTATTTT	CASSVDGMEDTQYF
.	TRBV2	.	TRBJ2-5	TGTGCCAGCAGATCGCGGGGGCTCCAAGAGACCCAGTACTTC	CASRSRGLQETQYF
TRBD1	TRBV6-5	.	TRBJ2-3	TGTGCCAGCAGTTACTCGAGGGGGCGGGGCACAGATACGCAGTATTTT	CASSYSRGRGTDTQYF
TRBD2	TRBV11-3	once	TRBJ2-2	TGTGCCAGCAGCCCCCAACTAGCGGGGGGCCCGGGGGAGCTGTTTTTT	CASSPQLAGGPGELFF
.	TRBV30	once	TRBJ2-1	TGTGCCACAAGCCAGGGACTGGATGAGCAGTTCTTC	CATSQGLDEQFF
TRBD2	TRBV28	.	TRBJ2-3	TGTGCCAGCAGTTTGGCTAGCGGGAGGTATACGCAGTATTTT	CASSLASGRYTQYF
TRBD2	TRBV30	.	TRBJ2-7	TGTGCCTGGAAGGGTTCGGGGGGTTACGAGCAGTACTTC	CAWKGSGGYEQYF
.	TRBV28	.	TRBJ2-3	TGTGCCAGCAGTTTTCGAGTTGAGGCGCAGTATTTT	CASSFRVEAQYF